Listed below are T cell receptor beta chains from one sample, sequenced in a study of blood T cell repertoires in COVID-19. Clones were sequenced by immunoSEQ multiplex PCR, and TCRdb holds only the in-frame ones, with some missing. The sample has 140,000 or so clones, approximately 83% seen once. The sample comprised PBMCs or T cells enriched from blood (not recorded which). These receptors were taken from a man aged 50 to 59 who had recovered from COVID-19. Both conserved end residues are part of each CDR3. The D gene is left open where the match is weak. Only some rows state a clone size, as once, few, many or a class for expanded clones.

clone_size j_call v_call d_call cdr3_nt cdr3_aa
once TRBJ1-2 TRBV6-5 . TGTGCCAGCAGTTACGGTCAGGGGGGCTACACCTTC CASSYGQGGYTF
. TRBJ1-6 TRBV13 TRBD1 TGTGCCAGCAGCCGCTATCGGACAGGTTTGGATTCACCCCTCCACTTT CASSRYRTGLDSPLHF
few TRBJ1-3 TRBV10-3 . TGTGCCATCAGTGAGTCATTTCAATTCTCTGGAAACACCATATATTTT CAISESFQFSGNTIYF
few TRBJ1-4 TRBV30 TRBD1 TGTGCCTGGAGTGGAGGACAGGCTGAAAAACTGTTTTTT CAWSGGQAEKLFF
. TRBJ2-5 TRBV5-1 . TGCGCCAGCAGCCGACACAGGGTCAAACAAGAGACCCAGTACTTC CASSRHRVKQETQYF
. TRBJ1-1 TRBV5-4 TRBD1 TGTGCCATCGGGACAGGCGGTGAAGCTTTCTTT CAIGTGGEAFF
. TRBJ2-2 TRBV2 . TGTGCCAGCAGTGAGGTCAGGGGAAACACCGGGGAGCTGTTTTTT CASSEVRGNTGELFF
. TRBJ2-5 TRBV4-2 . TGTGCCAGCAGCTACAGTGCGTCCGGGAATCGGGAGACCCAGTACTTC CASSYSASGNRETQYF
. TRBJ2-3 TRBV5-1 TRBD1 TGCGCCAGCAGCTTTCTAACAGGGGGCACAGATACGCAGTATTTT CASSFLTGGTDTQYF
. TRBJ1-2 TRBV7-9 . TGTGCCAGCAGCTTAGGGGGCAGTCCCCGAAAAGGCTACACCTTC CASSLGGSPRKGYTF
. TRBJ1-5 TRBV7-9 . TGTGCCAGCAGCTTATCAGCGTCGCAGCCCCAGCATTTT CASSLSASQPQHF
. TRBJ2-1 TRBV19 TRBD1 TGTGCCAGTAGTACCGGGACAGGCTTCTACAATGAGCAGTTCTTC CASSTGTGFYNEQFF
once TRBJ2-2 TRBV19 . TGTGCCAGTAGTATGGTCAGTTTACGAACCGGGGAGCTGTTTTTT CASSMVSLRTGELFF
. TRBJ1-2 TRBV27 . TGTGCCAGCAGTTTATCTACAGGATCCTATGGCTACACCTTC CASSLSTGSYGYTF
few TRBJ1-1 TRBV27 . TGTGCCAGCAGTTTCGCGGGGGGGAACACTGAAGCTTTCTTT CASSFAGGNTEAFF
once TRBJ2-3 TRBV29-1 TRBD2 TGCAGCGTTGCGGGGGCTAGCGGGGGGGCCACAGATACGCAGTATTTT CSVAGASGGATDTQYF
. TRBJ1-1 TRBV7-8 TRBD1 TGTGCCAGCAGCATTAGGGACAGGGGACTGAACACTGAAGCTTTCTTT CASSIRDRGLNTEAFF
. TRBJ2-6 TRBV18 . TGTGCCAGCTCACCGGCCCCTAGCTCTGGGGCCAACGTCCTGACTTTC CASSPAPSSGANVLTF
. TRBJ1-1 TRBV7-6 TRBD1 TGTGCCAGCAGCTCAGGGGGCGAAATGAACACTGAAGCTTTCTTT CASSSGGEMNTEAFF
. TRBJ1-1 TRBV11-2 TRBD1 TGTGCCAGCAGCACCCAGGGGGCCAAAACTGAAGCTTTCTTT CASSTQGAKTEAFF
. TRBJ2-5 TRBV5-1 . TGCGCCAGCAGCTTACGGGGTTTGGAGACCCAGTACTTC CASSLRGLETQYF
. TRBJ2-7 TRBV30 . TGTGCCTCATACGACAACTCCTACGAGCAGTACTTC CASYDNSYEQYF
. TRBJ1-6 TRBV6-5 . TGTGCCAGCAGTTACTCCCCGACAGGACCCCTCCACTTT CASSYSPTGPLHF
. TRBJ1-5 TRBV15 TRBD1 TGTGCCACCAGCAGAGAGGACAGGGGCAATCAGCCCCAGCATTTT CATSREDRGNQPQHF
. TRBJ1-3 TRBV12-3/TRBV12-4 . TGTGCCAGCAGTCATACAGGCGGAAACACCATATATTTT CASSHTGGNTIYF
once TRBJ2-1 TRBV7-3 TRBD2 TGTGCCAGCAGCTTAGCGGGGGTCTCCTACAATGAGCAGTTCTTC CASSLAGVSYNEQFF
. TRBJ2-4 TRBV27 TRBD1 TGTGCCAGCAGTTTAAAGACAGGGACCTTCTCAACCAAAAACATTCAGTACTTC CASSLKTGTFSTKNIQYF
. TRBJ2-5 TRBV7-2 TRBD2 TGTGCCAGCAGCTTAGGAGCGGGGGCGGGGGAGACCCAGTACTTC CASSLGAGAGETQYF
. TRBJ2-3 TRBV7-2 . TGTGCCAGCAGCTCTTACTCCCTCGGGTCAACTACGCAGTATTTT CASSSYSLGSTTQYF
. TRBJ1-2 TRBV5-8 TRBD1 TGTGCCAGCAGCTTGGCTGGGACAGCATCTAACTATGGCTACACCTTC CASSLAGTASNYGYTF
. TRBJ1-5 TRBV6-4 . TGTGCCAGCAGTGACTCTGGGGGGGCGTTGGGCAATCAGCCCCAGCATTTT CASSDSGGALGNQPQHF
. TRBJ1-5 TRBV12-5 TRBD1 TGTGCTAGTGGTTTGGTACCTCCGGGACAGGGGGGGAAGGCCCAGCATTTT CASGLVPPGQGGKAQHF
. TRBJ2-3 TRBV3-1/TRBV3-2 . TGTGCCAGCAGCCAAATAGGGGGTAACACAGATACGCAGTATTTT CASSQIGGNTDTQYF
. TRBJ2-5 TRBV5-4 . TGTGCCAGCAGCTTGGATAACAGCCTCCAAGAGACCCAGTACTTC CASSLDNSLQETQYF
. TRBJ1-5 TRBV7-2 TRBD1 TGTGCCAGCAGCCCATACACAGGGGCCAATCAGCCCCAGCATTTT CASSPYTGANQPQHF
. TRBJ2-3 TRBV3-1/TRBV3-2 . TGTGCCAGCAGCCAAGAAGTCAAGGAGATTAGCACAGATACGCAGTATTTT CASSQEVKEISTDTQYF
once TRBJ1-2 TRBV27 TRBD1 TGTGCCAGCAGTTTATCAACAGGGGGCCTTGGCTACACCTTC CASSLSTGGLGYTF
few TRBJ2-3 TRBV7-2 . TGTGCCAGCCGCCTGGCAGGGGGCACAGATACGCAGTATTTT CASRLAGGTDTQYF
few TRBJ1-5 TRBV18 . TGTGCCAGCTCCGGGACACCAAATCAGCCCCAGCATTTT CASSGTPNQPQHF
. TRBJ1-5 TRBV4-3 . TGCGCCAGCAGCCAAGAACCTGGCCAGCCCCAGCATTTT CASSQEPGQPQHF
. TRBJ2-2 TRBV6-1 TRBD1 TGTGCCAGCAGTTTCGACAGGGGGACCGGGGAGCTGTTTTTT CASSFDRGTGELFF
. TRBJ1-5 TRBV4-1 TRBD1 TGCGCCAGCAGCCAAGTATCCCAGGGGGATCAGCCCCAGCATTTT CASSQVSQGDQPQHF
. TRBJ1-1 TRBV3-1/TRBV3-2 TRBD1 TGTGCCAGCAGCCGGGGACAGGGGGCACGTAGTAATGAAGCTTTCTTT CASSRGQGARSNEAFF
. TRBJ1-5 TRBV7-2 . TGTGCCAGCAGTCCCACAGGGTTCTCCAATCAGCCCCAGCATTTT CASSPTGFSNQPQHF
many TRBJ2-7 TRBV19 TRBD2 TGTGCCAGTAGTATAGTTGGCAGGGAGGGGTCCTACGAGCAGTACTTC CASSIVGREGSYEQYF
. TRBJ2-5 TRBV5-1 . TGCGCCAGCAGCTCCGGGAGCGAAGAGACCCAGTACTTC CASSSGSEETQYF
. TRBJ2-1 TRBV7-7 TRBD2 TGTGCTAGCAGCCCCAATTCCGGGGGGGCCTACAATGAGCAGTTCTTC CASSPNSGGAYNEQFF
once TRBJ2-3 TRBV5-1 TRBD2 TGCGCCAGCAGCTTGGAGAGGAGCGGGGGGGCCGAAGATACGCAGTATTTT CASSLERSGGAEDTQYF